Sequencing of this TCR beta chain was carried out in a study of metastatic and nonmetastatic thyroid tumors. CDR1 SNHLY and CDR2 FYNNEI come from the germline V gene. The CDR3 runs 13 residues. In regard to this clone: Possible read error: a much larger clone is one base away.

Thyroid surgery had not been preceded by any treatment in any patient. TCRdb re-called the PCR reads through MiXCR. The data show tens of thousands of clones, roughly 15% seen once. The sample taken for sequencing was blood. The J gene is TRBJ1-4, the V gene TRBV2, with D tentatively TRBD1 (5 bases). This receptor was identified in a male donor with papillary thyroid cancer or a benign thyroid nodule (not recorded which). Some clones in this sample may be carry-over from other donors' samples. CDR3 in amino acids: CASGHLFHEELFF. The CDR3 DNA reads as TGTGCCAGCGGACATTTGTTTCATGAAGAACTGTTTTTT.